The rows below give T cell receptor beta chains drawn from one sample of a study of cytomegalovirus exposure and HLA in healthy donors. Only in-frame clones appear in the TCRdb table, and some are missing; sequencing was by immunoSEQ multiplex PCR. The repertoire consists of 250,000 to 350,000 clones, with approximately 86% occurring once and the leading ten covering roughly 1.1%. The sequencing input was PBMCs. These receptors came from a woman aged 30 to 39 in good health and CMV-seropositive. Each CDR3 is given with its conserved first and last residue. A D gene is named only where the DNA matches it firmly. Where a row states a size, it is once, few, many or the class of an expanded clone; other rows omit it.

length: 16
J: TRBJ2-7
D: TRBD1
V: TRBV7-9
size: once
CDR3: CASSALTGKVLYEQYF

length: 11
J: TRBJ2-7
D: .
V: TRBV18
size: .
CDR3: CASSFKEEQYF

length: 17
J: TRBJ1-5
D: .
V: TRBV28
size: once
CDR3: CASTVPVELGDNQPQHF

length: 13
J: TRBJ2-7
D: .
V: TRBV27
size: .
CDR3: CASSLRQAYEQYF

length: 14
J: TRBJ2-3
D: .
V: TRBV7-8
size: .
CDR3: CASSLYGVTDTQYF

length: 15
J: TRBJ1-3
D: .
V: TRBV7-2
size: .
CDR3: CASSSGTTSGNTIYF

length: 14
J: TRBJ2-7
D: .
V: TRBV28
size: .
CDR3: CASTTGTLSYEQYF

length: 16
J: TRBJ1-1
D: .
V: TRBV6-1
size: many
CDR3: CASSGWETASNTEAFF

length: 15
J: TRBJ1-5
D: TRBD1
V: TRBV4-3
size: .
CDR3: CASSPDRGLSQPQHF

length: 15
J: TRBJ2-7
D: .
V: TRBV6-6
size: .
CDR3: CASRKNRDYTYEQYF

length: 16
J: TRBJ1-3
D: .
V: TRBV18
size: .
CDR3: CASSPRSGILGNTIYF

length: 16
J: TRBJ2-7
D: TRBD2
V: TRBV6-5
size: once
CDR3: CASSYRGLADTYEQYF

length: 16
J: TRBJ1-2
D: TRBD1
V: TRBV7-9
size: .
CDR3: CASSLEEARGPYGYTF

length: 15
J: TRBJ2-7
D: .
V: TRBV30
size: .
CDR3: CAWSHFSVRDYEQYF

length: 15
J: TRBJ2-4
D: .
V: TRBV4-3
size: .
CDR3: CASSQEGVIENIQYF

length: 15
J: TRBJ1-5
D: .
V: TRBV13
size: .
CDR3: CASSLGPGLHQPQHF

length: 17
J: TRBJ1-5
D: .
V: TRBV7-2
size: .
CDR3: CASSLVRSRLGNQPQHF

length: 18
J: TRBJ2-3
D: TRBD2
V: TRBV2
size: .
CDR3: CASSEGAGGQYSTDTQYF

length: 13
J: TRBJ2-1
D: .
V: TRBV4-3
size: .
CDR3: CASSPQGYNEQFF

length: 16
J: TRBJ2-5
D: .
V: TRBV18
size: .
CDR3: CASSPLTGEGKETQYF

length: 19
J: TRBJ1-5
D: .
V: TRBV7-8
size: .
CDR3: CASSLRSRQVAGSNQPQHF

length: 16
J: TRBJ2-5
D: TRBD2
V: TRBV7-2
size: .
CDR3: CASSLSSGGTKETQYF

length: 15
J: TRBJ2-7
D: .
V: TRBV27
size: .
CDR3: CASSSLRDPSYEQYF

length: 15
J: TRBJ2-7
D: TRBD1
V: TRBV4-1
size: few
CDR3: CASSQDLGQGYEQYF

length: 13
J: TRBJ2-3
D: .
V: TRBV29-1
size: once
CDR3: CSVSPIVTDTQYF

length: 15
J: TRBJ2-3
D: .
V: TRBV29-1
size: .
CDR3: CSVARDSDSTDTQYF

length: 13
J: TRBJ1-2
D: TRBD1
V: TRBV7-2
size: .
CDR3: CASSLAGGDGYTF

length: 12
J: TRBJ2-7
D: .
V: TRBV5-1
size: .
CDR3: CASSTSSYEQYF

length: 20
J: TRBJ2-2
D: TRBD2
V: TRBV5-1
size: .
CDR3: CASSFWDRTLLAGGAGELFF

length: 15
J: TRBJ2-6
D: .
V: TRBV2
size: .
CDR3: CASRTQGAGANVLTF

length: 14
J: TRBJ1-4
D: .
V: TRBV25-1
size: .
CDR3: CASSLDRGNEKLFF

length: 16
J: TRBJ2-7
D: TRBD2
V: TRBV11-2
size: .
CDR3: CASSLGTSGRLYEQYF

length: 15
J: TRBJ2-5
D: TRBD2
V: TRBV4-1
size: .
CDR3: CASSLRLAGQETQYF

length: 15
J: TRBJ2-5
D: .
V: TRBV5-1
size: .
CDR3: CASSPPLASYETQYF

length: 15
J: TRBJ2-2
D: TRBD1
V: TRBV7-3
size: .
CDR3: CASSSRTGFSGELFF

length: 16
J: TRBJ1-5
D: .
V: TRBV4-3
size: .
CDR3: CASSQDRGWDNQPQHF

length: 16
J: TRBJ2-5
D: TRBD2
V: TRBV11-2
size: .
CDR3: CASSLGSGGHQETQYF

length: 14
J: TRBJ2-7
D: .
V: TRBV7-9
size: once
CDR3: CASSFATEAYEQYF

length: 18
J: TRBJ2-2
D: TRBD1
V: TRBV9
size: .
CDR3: CASSVASGAGGVPGELFF

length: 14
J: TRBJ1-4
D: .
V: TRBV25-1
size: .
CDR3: CASSRVATNEKLFF

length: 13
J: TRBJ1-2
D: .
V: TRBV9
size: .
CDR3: CASSENGKYGYTF

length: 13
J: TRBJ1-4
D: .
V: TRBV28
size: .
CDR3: CASSLSLNEKLFF

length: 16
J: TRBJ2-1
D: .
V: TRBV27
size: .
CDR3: CASSLSGAGFYNEQFF

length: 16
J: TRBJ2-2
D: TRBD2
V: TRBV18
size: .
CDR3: CASSPTQGGYTGELFF

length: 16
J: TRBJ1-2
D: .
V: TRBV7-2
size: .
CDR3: CASSLQGSFGPSGYTF